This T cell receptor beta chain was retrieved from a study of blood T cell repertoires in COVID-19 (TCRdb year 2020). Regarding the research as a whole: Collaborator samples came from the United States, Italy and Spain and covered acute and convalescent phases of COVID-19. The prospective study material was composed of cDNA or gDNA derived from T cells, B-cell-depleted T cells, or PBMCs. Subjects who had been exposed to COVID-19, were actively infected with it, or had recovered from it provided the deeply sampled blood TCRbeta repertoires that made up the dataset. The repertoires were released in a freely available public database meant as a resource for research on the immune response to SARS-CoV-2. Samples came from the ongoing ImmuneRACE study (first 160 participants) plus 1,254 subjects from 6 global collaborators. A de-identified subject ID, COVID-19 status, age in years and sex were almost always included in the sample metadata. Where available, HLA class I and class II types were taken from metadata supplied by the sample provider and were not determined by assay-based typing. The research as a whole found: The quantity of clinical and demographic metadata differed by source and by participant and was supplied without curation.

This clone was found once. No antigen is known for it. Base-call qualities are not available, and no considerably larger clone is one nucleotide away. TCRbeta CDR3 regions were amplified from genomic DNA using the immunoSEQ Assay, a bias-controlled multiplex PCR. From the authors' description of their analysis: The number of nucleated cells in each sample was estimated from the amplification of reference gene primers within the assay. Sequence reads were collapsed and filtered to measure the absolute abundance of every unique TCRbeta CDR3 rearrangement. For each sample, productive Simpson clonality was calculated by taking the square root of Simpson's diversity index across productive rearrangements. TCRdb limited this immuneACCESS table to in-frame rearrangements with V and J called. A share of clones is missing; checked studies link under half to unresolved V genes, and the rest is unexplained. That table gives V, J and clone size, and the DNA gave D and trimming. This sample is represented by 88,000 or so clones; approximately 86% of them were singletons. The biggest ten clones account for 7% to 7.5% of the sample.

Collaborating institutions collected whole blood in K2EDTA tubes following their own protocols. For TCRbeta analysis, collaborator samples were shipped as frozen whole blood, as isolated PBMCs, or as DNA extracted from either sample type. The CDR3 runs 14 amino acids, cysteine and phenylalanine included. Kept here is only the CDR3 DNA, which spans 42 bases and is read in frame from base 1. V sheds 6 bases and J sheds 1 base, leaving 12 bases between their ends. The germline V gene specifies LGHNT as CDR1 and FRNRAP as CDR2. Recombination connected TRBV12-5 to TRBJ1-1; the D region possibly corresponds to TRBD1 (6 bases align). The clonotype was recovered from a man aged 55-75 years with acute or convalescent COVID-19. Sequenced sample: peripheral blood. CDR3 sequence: CASGRTAQNTEAFF. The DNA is TGTGCTAGTGGACGGACAGCGCAGAACACTGAAGCTTTCTTT.